This TCR beta chain comes out of a study of blood T cells in healthy people across ages. A note on this clonotype: As yet, its antigen is unknown.

Every donor contributed about 10 milliliters of peripheral blood by blood draw. Study outcomes and limitations: The authors considered diversity estimates from one million T cells to be underestimates.

Germline trimming cut 0 bases from V and 11 bases from J; bases unmatched to any gene: 12. The CDR3 sequence is 15 residues long. Germline V gene lookup returns CDR1 LGHNT and CDR2 FRNRAP. Using a J-beta primer mix together with a sample-barcoded 5' primer, a second PCR was run for about 6 to 11 cycles. Each cDNA molecule was tagged by a template-switch adaptor with 12 random nucleotides. MiXCR, run by TCRdb on the 5' RACE reads, gives a single entry per CDR3 protein. The sample has 1.5 million or so distinct CDR3 sequences, approximately 43% seen once. This chain joins TRBV12-5 and TRBJ2-5; 7 bases fit TRBD1. The sample was blood. The sequence was obtained from a woman under 30 in good health. CDR3 nucleotide sequence: TGTGCTAGTGGTTTGGTACTACAGGGGATCGATGAGCAGTACTTC. Its protein is CASGLVLQGIDEQYF.